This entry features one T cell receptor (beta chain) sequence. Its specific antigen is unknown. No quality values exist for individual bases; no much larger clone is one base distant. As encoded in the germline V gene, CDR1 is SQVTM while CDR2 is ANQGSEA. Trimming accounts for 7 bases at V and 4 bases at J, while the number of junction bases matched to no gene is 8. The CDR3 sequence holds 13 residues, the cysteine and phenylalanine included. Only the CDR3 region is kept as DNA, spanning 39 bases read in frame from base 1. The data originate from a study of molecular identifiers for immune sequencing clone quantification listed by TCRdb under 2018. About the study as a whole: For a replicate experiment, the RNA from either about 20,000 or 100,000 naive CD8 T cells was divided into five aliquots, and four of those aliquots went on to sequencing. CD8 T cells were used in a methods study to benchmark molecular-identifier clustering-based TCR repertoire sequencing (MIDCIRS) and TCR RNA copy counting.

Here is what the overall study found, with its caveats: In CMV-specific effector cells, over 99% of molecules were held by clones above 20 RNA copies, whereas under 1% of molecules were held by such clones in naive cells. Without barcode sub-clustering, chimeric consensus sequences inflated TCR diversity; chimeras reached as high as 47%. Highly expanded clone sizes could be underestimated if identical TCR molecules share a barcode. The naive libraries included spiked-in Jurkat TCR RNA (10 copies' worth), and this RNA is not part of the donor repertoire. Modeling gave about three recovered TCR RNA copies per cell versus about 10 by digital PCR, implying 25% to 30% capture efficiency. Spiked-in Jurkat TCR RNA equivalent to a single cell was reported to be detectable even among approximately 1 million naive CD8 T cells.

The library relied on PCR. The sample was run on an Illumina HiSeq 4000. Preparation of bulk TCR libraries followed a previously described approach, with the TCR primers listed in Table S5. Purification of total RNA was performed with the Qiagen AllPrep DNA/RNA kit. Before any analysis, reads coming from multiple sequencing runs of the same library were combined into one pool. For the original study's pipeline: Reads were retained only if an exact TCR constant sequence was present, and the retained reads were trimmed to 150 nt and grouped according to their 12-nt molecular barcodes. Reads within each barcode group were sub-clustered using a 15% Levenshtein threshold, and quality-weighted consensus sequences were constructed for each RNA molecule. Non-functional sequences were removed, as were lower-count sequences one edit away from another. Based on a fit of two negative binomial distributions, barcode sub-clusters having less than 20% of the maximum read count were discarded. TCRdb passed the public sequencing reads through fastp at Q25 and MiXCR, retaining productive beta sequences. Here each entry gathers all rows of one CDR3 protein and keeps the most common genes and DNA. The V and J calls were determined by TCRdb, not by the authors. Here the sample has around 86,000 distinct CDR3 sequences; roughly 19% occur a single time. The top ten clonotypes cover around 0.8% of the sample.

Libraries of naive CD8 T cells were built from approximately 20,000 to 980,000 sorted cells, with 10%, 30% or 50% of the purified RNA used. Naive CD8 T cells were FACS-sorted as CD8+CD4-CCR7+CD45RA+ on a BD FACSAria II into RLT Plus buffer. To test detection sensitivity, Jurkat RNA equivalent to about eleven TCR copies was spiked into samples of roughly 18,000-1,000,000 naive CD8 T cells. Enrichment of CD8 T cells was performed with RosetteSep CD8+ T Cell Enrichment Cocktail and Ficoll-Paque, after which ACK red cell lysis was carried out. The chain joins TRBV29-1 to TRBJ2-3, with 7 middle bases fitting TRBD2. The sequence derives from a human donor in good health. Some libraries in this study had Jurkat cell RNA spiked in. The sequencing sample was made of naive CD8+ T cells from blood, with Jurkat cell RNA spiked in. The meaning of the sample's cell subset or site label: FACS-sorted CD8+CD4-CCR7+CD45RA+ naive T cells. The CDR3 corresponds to CSAEAGPADTQYF. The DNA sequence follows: TGCAGCGCCGAAGCGGGGCCTGCAGATACGCAGTATTTT.